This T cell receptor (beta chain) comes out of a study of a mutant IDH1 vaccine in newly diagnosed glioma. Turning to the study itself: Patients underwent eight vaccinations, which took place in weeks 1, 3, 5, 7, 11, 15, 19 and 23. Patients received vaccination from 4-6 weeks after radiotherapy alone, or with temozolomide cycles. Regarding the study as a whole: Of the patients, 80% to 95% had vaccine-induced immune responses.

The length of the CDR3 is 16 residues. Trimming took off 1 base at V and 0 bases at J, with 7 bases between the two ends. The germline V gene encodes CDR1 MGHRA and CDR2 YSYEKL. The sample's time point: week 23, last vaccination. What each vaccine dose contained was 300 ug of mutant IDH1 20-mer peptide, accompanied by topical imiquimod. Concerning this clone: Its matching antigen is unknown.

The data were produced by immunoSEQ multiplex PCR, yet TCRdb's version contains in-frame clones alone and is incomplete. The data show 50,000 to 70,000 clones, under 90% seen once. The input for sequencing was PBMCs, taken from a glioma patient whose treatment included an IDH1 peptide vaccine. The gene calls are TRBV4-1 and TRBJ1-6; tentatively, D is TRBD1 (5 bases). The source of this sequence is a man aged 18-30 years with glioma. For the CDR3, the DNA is TGCGCCAGCAGCCAAGGCGACAGCTCCTATAATTCACCCCTCCACTTT. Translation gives CASSQGDSSYNSPLHF.